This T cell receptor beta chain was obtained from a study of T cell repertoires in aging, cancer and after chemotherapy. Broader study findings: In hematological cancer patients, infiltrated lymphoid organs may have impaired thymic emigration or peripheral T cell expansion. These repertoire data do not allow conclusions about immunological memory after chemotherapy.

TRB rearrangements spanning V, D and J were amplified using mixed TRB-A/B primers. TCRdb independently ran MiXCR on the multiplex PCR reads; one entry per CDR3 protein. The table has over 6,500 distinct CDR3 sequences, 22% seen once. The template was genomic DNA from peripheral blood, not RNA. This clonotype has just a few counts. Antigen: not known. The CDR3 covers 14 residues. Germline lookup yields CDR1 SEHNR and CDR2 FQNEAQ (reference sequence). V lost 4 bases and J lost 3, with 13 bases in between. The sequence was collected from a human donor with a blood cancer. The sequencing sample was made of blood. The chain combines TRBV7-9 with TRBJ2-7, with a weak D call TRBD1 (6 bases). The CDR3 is CASSWSRGHYEQYF. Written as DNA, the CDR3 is TGTGCCAGCAGCTGGTCCAGGGGCCACTACGAGCAGTACTTC.